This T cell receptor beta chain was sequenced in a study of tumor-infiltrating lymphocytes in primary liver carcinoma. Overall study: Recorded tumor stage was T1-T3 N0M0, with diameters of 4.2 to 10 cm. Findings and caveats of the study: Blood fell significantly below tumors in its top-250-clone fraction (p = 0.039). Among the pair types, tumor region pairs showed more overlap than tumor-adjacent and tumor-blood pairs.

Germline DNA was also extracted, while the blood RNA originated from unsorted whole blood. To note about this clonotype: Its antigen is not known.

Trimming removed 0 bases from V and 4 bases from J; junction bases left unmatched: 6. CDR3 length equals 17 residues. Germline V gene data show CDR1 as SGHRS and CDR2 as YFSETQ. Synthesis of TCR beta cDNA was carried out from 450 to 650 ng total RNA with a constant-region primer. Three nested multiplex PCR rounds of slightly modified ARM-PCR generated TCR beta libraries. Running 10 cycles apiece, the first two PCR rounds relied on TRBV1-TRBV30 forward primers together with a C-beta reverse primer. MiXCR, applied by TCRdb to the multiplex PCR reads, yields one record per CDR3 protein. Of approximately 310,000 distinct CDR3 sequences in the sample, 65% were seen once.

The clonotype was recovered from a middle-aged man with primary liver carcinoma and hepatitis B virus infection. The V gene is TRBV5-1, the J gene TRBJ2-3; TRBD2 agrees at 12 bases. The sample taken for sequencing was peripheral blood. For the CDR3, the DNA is TGCGCCAGCAGCTTGGAACTAGCGGGAGGTGTGGCAGATACGCAGTATTTT. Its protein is CASSLELAGGVADTQYF.